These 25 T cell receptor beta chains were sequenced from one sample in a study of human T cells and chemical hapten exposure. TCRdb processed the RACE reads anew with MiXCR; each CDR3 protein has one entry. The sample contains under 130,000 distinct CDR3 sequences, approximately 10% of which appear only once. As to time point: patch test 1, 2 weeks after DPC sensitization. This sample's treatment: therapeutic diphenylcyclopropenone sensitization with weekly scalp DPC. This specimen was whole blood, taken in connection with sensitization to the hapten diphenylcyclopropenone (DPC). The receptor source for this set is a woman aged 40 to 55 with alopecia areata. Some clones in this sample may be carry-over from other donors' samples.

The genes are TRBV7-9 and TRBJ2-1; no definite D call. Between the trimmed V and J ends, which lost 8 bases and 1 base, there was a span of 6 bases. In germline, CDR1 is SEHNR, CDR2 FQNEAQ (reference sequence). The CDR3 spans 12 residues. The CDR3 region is CASCPSYNEQFF. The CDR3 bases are TGTGCCAGCTGCCCGTCCTACAATGAGCAGTTCTTC.

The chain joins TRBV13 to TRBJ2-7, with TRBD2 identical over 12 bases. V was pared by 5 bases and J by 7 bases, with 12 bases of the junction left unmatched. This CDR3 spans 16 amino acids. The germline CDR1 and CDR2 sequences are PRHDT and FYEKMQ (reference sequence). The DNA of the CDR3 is TGTGCCAGCAGCCCCCGGGCTAGCGGGAGGGTCGGAGAGCAGTACTTC. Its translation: CASSPRASGRVGEQYF.

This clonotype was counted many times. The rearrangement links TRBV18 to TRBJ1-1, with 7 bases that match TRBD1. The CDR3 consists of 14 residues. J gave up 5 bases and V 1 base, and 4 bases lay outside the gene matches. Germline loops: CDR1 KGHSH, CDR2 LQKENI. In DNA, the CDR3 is TGTGCCAGCTCACCACAGGGGGCGGGTACTGAAGCTTTCTTT. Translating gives CASSPQGAGTEAFF.

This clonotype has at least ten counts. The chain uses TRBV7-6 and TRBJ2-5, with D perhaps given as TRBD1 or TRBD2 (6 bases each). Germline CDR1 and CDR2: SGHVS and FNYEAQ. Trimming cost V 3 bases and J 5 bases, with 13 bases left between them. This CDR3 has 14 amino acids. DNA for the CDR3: TGTGCCAGCAGCTTTCCCATGGGGGGCGAGACCCAGTACTTC. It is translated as CASSFPMGGETQYF.

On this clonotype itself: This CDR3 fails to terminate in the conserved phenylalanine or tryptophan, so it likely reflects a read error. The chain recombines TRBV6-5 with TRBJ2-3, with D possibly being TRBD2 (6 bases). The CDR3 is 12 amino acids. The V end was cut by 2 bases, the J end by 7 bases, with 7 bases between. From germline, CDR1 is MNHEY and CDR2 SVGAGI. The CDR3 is CASSYGGYTQYS. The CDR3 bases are TGTGCCAGCAGTTACGGGGGGTATACGCAGTATTCT.

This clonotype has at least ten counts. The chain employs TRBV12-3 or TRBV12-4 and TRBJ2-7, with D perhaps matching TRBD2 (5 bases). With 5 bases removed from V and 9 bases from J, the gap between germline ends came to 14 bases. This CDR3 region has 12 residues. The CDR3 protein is CASSPRLARQYF. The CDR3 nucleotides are TGTGCCAGCAGTCCCCGATTAGCGCGGCAGTACTTC.

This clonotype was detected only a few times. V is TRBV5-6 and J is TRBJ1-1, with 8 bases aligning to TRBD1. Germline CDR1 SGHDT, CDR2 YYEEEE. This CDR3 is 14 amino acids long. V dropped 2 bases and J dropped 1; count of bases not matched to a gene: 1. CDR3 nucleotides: TGTGCCAGCAGCTTCAGGGGGCAGAACACTGAAGCTTTCTTT. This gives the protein CASSFRGQNTEAFF.

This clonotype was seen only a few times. CDR3 nucleotides: TGTGCCAGCAGCTTAGTTGTGGCGGGGCCCTGGGGAGATACGCAGTATTTT. Its translation: CASSLVVAGPWGDTQYF. V is TRBV7-9 and J is TRBJ2-3; TRBD2 is a possible D gene (6 bases). V dropped 1 base and J dropped 5 bases, with 19 bases sitting between them. The CDR3 runs to 17 residues. The germline gives CDR1 SEHNR, CDR2 FQNEAQ (reference sequence).

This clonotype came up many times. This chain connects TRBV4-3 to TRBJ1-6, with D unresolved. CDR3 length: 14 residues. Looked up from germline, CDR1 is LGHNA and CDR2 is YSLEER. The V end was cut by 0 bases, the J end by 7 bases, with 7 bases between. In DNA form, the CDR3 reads TGCGCCAGCAGCCAAGAAGCGGCCAATTCACCCCTCCACTTT. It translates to CASSQEAANSPLHF.

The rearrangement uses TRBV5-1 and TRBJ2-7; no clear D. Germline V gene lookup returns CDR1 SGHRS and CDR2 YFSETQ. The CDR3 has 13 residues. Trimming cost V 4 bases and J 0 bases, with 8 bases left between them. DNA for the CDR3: TGCGCCAGCAGCCCAGCGAGCTCCTACGAGCAGTACTTC. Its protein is CASSPASSYEQYF.

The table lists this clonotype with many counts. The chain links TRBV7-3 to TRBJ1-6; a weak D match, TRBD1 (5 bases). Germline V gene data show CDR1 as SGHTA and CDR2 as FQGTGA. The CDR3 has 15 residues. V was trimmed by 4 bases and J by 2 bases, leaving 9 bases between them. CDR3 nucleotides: TGTGCCAGCAGCTCAGGACAAGCCTATAATTCACCCCTCCACTTT. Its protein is CASSSGQAYNSPLHF.

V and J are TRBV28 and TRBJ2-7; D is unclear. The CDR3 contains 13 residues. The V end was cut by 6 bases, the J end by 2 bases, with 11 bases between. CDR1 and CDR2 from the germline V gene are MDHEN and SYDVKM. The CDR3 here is CASSRTYPYEQYF. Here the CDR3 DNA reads TGTGCCAGCAGCCGGACGTACCCCTACGAGCAGTACTTC.

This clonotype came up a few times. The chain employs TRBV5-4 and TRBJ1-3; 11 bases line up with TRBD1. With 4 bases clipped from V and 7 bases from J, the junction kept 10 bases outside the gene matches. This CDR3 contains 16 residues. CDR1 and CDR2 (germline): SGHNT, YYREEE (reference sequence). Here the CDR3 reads CASSVGTGGDWNTIYF. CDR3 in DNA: TGTGCCAGCAGCGTCGGGACAGGGGGAGATTGGAACACCATATATTTT.

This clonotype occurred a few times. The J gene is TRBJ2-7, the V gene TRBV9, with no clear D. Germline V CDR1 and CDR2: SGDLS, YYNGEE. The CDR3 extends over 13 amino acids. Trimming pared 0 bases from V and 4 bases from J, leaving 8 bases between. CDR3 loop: CASSVELGYEQYF. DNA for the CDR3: TGTGCCAGCAGCGTAGAGTTGGGTTACGAGCAGTACTTC. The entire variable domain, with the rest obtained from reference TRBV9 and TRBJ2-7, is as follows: DSGVTQTPKHLITATGQRVTLRCSPRSGDLSVYWYQQSLDQGLQFLIQYYNGEERAKGNILERFSAQQFPDLHSELNLSSLELGDSALYFCASSVELGYEQYFGPGTRLTVT.

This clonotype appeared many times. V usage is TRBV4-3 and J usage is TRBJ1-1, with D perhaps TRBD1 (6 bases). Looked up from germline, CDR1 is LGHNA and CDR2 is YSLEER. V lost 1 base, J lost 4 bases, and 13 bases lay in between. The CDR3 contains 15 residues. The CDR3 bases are TGCGCCAGCAGCCAAGCCGGGGGCTTGGGCACTGAAGCTTTCTTT. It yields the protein CASSQAGGLGTEAFF.

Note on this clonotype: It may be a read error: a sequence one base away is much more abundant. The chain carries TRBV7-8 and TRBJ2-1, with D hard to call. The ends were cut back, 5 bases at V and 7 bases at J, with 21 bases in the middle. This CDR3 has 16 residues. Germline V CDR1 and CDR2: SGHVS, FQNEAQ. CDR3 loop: CASSRTAQANGNEQFF. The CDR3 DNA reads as TGTGCCAGCAGCAGAACAGCCCAGGCTAACGGGAATGAGCAGTTCTTC.

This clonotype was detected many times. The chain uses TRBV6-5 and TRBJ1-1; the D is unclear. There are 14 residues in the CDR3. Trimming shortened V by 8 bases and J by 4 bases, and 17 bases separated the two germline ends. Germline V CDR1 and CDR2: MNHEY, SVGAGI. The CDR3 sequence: CASCRSVVGTEAFF. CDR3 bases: TGTGCCAGCTGTCGTTCGGTCGTGGGCACTGAAGCTTTCTTT.

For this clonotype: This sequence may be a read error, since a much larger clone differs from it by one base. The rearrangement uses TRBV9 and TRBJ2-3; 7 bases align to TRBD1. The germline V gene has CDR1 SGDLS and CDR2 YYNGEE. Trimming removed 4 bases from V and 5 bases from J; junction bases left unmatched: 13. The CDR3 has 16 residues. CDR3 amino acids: CASSPMDRTAEDTQYF. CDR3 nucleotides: TGTGCCAGCAGCCCCATGGACAGGACCGCAGAAGATACGCAGTATTTT.

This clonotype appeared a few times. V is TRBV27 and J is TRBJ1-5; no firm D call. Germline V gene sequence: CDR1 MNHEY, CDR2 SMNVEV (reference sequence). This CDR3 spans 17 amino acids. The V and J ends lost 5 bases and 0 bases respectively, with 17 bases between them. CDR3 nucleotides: TGTGCCAGCAGTCCCCCCCGCGGGCGGACTAGCAATCAGCCCCAGCATTTT. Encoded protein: CASSPPRGRTSNQPQHF.

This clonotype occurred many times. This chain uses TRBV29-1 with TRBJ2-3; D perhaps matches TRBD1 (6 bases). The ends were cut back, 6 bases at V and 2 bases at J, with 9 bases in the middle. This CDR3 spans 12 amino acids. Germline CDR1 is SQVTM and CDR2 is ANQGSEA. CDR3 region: CSVGQITDTQYF. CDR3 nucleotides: TGCAGCGTCGGACAGATCACAGATACGCAGTATTTT.

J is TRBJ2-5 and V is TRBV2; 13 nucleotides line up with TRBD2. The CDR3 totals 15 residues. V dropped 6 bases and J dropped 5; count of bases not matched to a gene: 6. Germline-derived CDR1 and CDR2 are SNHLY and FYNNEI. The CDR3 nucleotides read TGTGCCAGCAGCGGACTAGCGGGAGTCGGGGAGACCCAGTACTTC. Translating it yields CASSGLAGVGETQYF.

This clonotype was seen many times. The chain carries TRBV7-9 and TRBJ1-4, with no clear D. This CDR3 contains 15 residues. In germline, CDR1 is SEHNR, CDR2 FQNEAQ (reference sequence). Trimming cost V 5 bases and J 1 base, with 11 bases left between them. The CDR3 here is CASSPPGRTNEKLFF. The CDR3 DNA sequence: TGTGCCAGCAGCCCGCCTGGTAGAACTAATGAAAAACTGTTTTTT. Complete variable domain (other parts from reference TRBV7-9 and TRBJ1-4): DTGVSQNPRHKITKRGQNVTFRCDPISEHNRLYWYRQTLGQGPEFLTYFQNEAQLEKSRLLSDRFSAERPKGSFSTLEIQRTEQGDSAMYLCASSPPGRTNEKLFFGSGTQLSVL.

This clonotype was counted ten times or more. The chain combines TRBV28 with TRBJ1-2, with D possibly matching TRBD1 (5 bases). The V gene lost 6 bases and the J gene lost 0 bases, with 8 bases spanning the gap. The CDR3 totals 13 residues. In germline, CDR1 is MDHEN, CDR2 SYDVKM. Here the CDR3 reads CASRQTANYGYTF. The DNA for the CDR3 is TGTGCCAGCAGACAGACAGCTAACTATGGCTACACCTTC.

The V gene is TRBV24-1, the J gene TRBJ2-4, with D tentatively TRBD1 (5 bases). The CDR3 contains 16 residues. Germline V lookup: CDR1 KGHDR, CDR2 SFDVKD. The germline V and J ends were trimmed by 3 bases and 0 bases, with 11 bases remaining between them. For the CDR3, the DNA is TGTGCCACCAGTGATGACAGCTTGGGAGCCAAAAACATTCAGTACTTC. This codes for CATSDDSLGAKNIQYF.

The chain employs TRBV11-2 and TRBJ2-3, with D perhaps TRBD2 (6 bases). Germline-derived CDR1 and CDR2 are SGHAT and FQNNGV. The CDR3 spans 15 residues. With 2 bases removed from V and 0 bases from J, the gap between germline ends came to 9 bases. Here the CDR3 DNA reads TGTGCCAGCAGCTTACCCGGGACTAGCACAGATACGCAGTATTTT. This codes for CASSLPGTSTDTQYF.